The clone carrying this T cell receptor beta chain was seen repeatedly, ten times or more. The data were obtained in a study of T cells in Graves' hyperthyroidism and ophthalmopathy. Regions amplified from RNA transcripts were the TCR beta CDR3 regions. During a first-round RT-PCR of the TCR CDR3, the HTBI primer set was used. One entry per CDR3 protein, called by TCRdb with MiXCR from the multiplex PCR reads. The sample comprises around 240,000 distinct CDR3 sequences, roughly 15% of which are singletons, and approximately 12% rests with the top ten. Germline V gene data show CDR1 as MDHEN and CDR2 as SYDVKM. Trimming pared 5 bases from V and 2 bases from J, leaving 22 bases between. The CDR3 is made up of 18 amino acids.

The source material was blood. This receptor was identified in a woman in her thirties or forties with Graves' hyperthyroidism that later progressed to Graves' ophthalmopathy. The chain is built from TRBV28 and TRBJ2-1; D is perhaps TRBD1 or TRBD2 (5 bases each). This CDR3 reads CASSPFNFRDPPYNEQFF. The CDR3 region has the DNA TGTGCCAGCAGTCCTTTTAATTTCCGGGACCCCCCCTACAATGAGCAGTTCTTC.